This entry lists 27 T cell receptor beta chains sequenced from one sample in a study of T cell clonality in common variable immunodeficiency. Libraries were prepared by immunoSEQ multiplex PCR; TCRdb keeps only in-frame clonotypes and omits some of them. The sample is made up of about 42,000 clones, none counted only once. Material: peripheral blood mononuclear cells. The receptor set was obtained from a person aged 18 to 75 in good health.

This clone was seen many times. Read sequence stops 3 residues before the CDR3 end, and the germline J gene provides the missing end. The V and J genes are TRBV7-8 and TRBJ2-7, with D possibly being TRBD1 (5 bases). The CDR3 loop spans 14 amino acids. Trimming stripped 2 bases from V and 0 bases from J, with 8 bases between. Germline CDR1 is SGHVS and CDR2 is FQNEAQ. The CDR3 DNA, read in part, is TGTGCCAGCAGCTTAACGGACATCTCCTACGAG. It translates to CASSLTDISYE. The complete CDR3 protein is CASSLTDISYEQYF.

This clone was observed at least ten times. The observed sequence ends 3 residues before the CDR3 terminus, with the missing tail filled in from the germline J gene. The chain uses TRBV7-2 and TRBJ2-6; D remains ambiguous. This CDR3 has 14 amino acids. Trimming removed 1 base at V and 3 bases at J, with 4 bases between. Germline V gives CDR1 SGHTA, CDR2 FQGNSA. CDR3 bases read: TGTGCCAGCAGCTTAGATTATGGGGCCAACGTC. Translating it yields CASSLDYGANV. The whole CDR3 protein reads CASSLDYGANVLTF. Full variable domain (missing parts from reference TRBV7-2 and TRBJ2-6): GAGVSQSPSNKVTEKGKDVELRCDPISGHTALYWYRQSLGQGLEFLIYFQGNSAPDKSGLPSDRFSAERTGGSVSTLTIQRTQQEDSAVYLCASSLDYGANVLTFGAGSRLTVL.

There are many counts of this clone. The CDR3 goes on 3 residues after the read ends, and that part is filled in from the germline J gene. The gene calls are TRBV6-1 and TRBJ1-2; 9 nucleotides align to TRBD1. CDR1 and CDR2 (germline): MNHNS, SASEGT. The CDR3 contains 15 residues. Partial CDR3 DNA: TGTGCCAGCAGTGGGCTGGCACAGGGGGCGCACGGC. Residues: CASSGLAQGAHG. In full, the CDR3 reads CASSGLAQGAHGYTF.

This clone came up many times. Read data end 3 residues before the CDR3 end; the end is taken from the germline J gene. The chain carries TRBV7-9 and TRBJ2-7; D may be TRBD1 (6 bases). Germline loops: CDR1 SEHNR, CDR2 FQNEAQ (reference sequence). The CDR3 runs to 13 residues. V shed 1 base and J shed 6 bases, with 10 bases lying between them. CDR3 region: CASSLEGVGEQYF. CDR3 DNA, as far as it was read: TGTGCCAGCAGCTTAGAGGGGGTAGGCGAG.

In its sample, this clone was seen many times. The CDR3 spells CASSEAPGGAYEQYF. The covered CDR3 bases are TGTGCCAGCAGTGAAGCGCCAGGGGGCGCTTACGAG. The chain recombines TRBV6-1 with TRBJ2-7; TRBD1 aligns across 8 bases. The CDR3 end lies 3 residues beyond the end of the read and is filled in from the germline J gene. With V trimmed by 0 bases and J by 4 bases, 5 bases remained unmatched. Germline V lookup: CDR1 MNHNS, CDR2 SASEGT. There are 15 residues in the CDR3.

This clone appeared many times. The sequenced fragment ends 3 residues before the CDR3 boundary, so the rest is inferred from the germline J gene. The chain has TRBV19 and TRBJ2-1; D may be TRBD1 (6 bases). Trimming cost V 4 bases and J 3 bases, with 13 bases left between them. Germline lookup yields CDR1 LNHDA and CDR2 SQIVND (reference sequence). This CDR3 spans 15 amino acids. The chain's CDR3 is CASSRGQGYYNEQFF. The sequenced part of the CDR3 DNA is TGTGCCAGTAGTAGGGGGCAGGGGTACTACAATGAG.

This clone was counted many times. The read ends 3 residues before the CDR3 terminus; that terminus is restored from the germline J gene. The chain uses TRBV4-2 and TRBJ2-6, with a tentative D call TRBD1 (6 bases). The length of the CDR3 is 17 residues. V was trimmed by 0 bases and J by 1 base, leaving 10 bases between them. The germline V gene encodes CDR1 LGHNA and CDR2 YNFKEQ. CDR3 DNA, as far as it was read: TGTGCCAGCAGCCAAGACAACAGGGATTCTGGGGCCAACGTC. This sequence encodes CASSQDNRDSGANV. The whole CDR3 sequence is CASSQDNRDSGANVLTF.

This clone was seen ten or more times. The read ends 3 residues shy of where the CDR3 ends; the end is completed using the germline J gene. The chain has TRBV7-2 and TRBJ1-2, with 10 bases fitting TRBD1. V was pared by 0 bases and J by 6 bases, with 1 base of the junction left unmatched. Germline V lookup: CDR1 SGHTA, CDR2 FQGNSA. The CDR3 has 14 residues. CDR3 amino acids: CASSLAGTGDGYTF. Partial CDR3 DNA: TGTGCCAGCAGCTTAGCTGGGACAGGGGATGGC.

This clone was observed at least ten times. The sequenced fragment ends 3 residues before the CDR3 boundary, so the rest is inferred from the germline J gene. This chain joins TRBV10-3 and TRBJ2-7; D not resolved. There are 14 residues in the CDR3. V gave up 2 bases and J gave up 2 bases, with 10 bases separating them. Germline V gene sequence: CDR1 ENHRY, CDR2 SYGVKD. The CDR3 bases that were read are TGTGCCATCAGTGAGGCTAGTCAGCCCTACGAG. Encoded protein: CAISEASQPYE. The complete CDR3 reads CAISEASQPYEQYF.

This clone was counted ten times or more. From the germline J gene comes the end of the CDR3, since the read stops 3 residues before it. This chain links TRBV5-4 with TRBJ1-2; 12 bases are a match to TRBD1. This CDR3 is built from 15 residues. Germline lookup yields CDR1 SGHNT and CDR2 YYREEE (reference sequence). CDR3 DNA (partial): TGTGCCAGCAGCTTACCCGGGACAGGGGGCAAGGGC. Amino acid sequence: CASSLPGTGGKG. The CDR3 as a whole reads CASSLPGTGGKGYTF.

Details on this clone: The read ends 3 residues before the CDR3 terminus; that terminus is restored from the germline J gene. The V call is TRBV7-2, the J call TRBJ1-5; the match to TRBD1 covers 9 bases. The CDR3 spans 15 residues. Unmatched junction bases numbered 9, after V lost 6 bases and J lost 6 bases. Germline-derived CDR1 and CDR2 are SGHTA and FQGNSA. The sequenced part of the CDR3 DNA is TGTGCCAGCAGATCCACAGGGGGCCACGGTCAGCCC. This codes for CASRSTGGHGQP. The whole CDR3 region reads CASRSTGGHGQPQHF.

This clone was recorded at least ten times. The read halts 3 residues ahead of the CDR3 end, with the missing end drawn from the germline J gene. The chain employs TRBV5-1 and TRBJ2-1; 11 bases match TRBD1. J lost 3 bases, V lost 2 bases, and 1 base had no gene match. Germline V gene data show CDR1 as SGHRS and CDR2 as YFSETQ. The CDR3 contains 15 residues. CDR3 in amino acids: CASSFGTGGYNEQFF. CDR3 bases read: TGCGCCAGCAGCTTCGGGACAGGGGGCTACAATGAG.

This clone occurred many times. Coverage ceases 3 residues before the CDR3 finishes, and the germline J gene fills in the end. The rearrangement joins TRBV19 to TRBJ2-6; 7 bases line up with TRBD1. The CDR3 consists of 15 residues. The V gene end was trimmed by 4 bases and the J gene end by 4 bases; junction bases not matched to a gene: 4. Germline V gives CDR1 LNHDA, CDR2 SQIVND (reference sequence). CDR3 amino acids: CASSNDRAGANVLTF. The part of the CDR3 DNA that was read is TGTGCCAGTAGTAATGACAGGGCAGGGGCCAACGTC.

This clone was observed at least ten times. The read comes to an end 3 residues before the CDR3 does, leaving the germline J gene to fill in the end. The rearrangement uses TRBV12-3 or TRBV12-4 and TRBJ2-7; 7 bases are shared with TRBD2. The trim removed 4 bases at V and 3 bases at J, leaving 3 bases unmatched. The CDR3 sequence is 13 residues long. The chain's CDR3 is CASSWRENYEQYF. The sequenced part of the CDR3 DNA is TGTGCCAGCAGTTGGCGGGAGAACTACGAG.

This clone was detected many times. The read ends 3 residues shy of where the CDR3 ends; the end is completed using the germline J gene. The V gene is TRBV20-1, the J gene TRBJ2-2, with 9 bases that match TRBD2. There are 14 residues in the CDR3. V shed 2 bases, J shed 7 bases, and the junction held 5 bases outside the gene matches. Per germline, CDR1 DFQATT and CDR2 SNEGSKA (reference sequence). The chain's CDR3 is CSARLAGVGGELFF. The sequenced CDR3 bases are TGCAGTGCTAGATTAGCGGGAGTGGGCGGGGAG.

This clone showed up many times. The read is 3 residues too short to cover the CDR3 end, so that end is filled in from the germline J gene. This chain links TRBV20-1 with TRBJ2-3; TRBD2 matches at 8 bases. This CDR3 is built from 16 residues. Germline loops: CDR1 DFQATT, CDR2 SNEGSKA (reference sequence). The CDR3 loop is CSATLAERGWGETQYF. The covered CDR3 bases are TGCAGTGCTACTTTAGCGGAGCGGGGGTGGGGGGAGACG.

In its sample, this clone was seen many times. The read finishes 3 residues shy of the CDR3 end, and the germline J gene is used to complete it. The rearrangement joins TRBV2 to TRBJ1-1; D might be TRBD1 (6 bases). V gave up 9 bases and J gave up 1 base, with 9 bases separating them. Germline V gives CDR1 SNHLY, CDR2 FYNNEI. This CDR3 contains 12 residues. The CDR3 DNA, read in part, is TGTGCCAGATCGACAGGGAACACTGAA. It yields the protein CARSTGNTE. The whole CDR3 protein is CARSTGNTEAFF.

This clone was observed many times. Sequencing ends 3 residues short of the CDR3 end; the germline J gene provides the rest. This CDR3 is also generated by other DNA sequences in the sample. The chain joins TRBV10-3 to TRBJ2-5; the D gene is possibly TRBD2 (5 bases). CDR3 size: 13 residues. In germline, CDR1 is ENHRY, CDR2 SYGVKD. The ends were cut back, 10 bases at V and 2 bases at J, with 14 bases in the middle. The covered CDR3 bases are TGTGCCACCCTTTCGGACTCACAAGAGACC. Its translation: CATLSDSQET. The full CDR3 sequence reads CATLSDSQETQYF.

This clone was seen repeatedly, ten times or more. The sequence runs out 3 residues before the end of the CDR3; the remainder is reconstructed from the germline J gene. The chain combines TRBV5-5 with TRBJ2-5; 7 nucleotides agree with TRBD1. The CDR3 runs 13 residues. CDR1 is SGHKS, CDR2 YYEKEE, per germline (reference sequence). The ends lost 3 bases at V and 2 bases at J; junction bases unmatched: 1. The CDR3 sequence is CASSSGQQETQYF. The covered CDR3 bases are TGTGCCAGCAGCTCGGGACAGCAAGAGACC.

This clone was seen at least ten times. The read gets to within 3 residues of the CDR3 end, and the germline J gene fills in the rest. The chain uses TRBV19 and TRBJ1-6; D is unclear. The CDR3 extends over 14 amino acids. Germline CDR1 LNHDA, CDR2 SQIVND (reference sequence). The sequenced CDR3 bases are TGTGCCAGTAGTACGACGGAGAAAAAAGGGCCC. Its protein is CASSTTEKKGP. The full-length CDR3 reads as CASSTTEKKGPLHF.

This clone was detected a few times. The CDR3 extends 3 residues past the end of the read, so its final part is completed from the germline J gene. This chain connects TRBV19 to TRBJ2-1; 13 bases are a match to TRBD2. The trim removed 1 base at V and 0 bases at J, leaving 15 bases unmatched. The CDR3 extends over 22 amino acids. Germline V CDR1 and CDR2: LNHDA, SQIVND (reference sequence). CDR3 loop: CASSIGPFRTSGGLGSYNEQFF. CDR3 DNA (partial): TGTGCCAGTAGTATAGGTCCCTTTAGGACTAGCGGGGGATTAGGCTCCTACAATGAG.

This clone showed up many times. The read falls 3 residues short of the CDR3 end, and the missing part is taken from the germline J gene. The chain couples TRBV30 to TRBJ1-2; 9 nucleotides align to TRBD1. The CDR3 contains 13 residues. V trimming: 2 bases; J trimming: 4 bases; junction bases outside the gene matches: 2. CDR1 and CDR2 (germline): GTSNPN, SVGIG (reference sequence). This CDR3 reads CAWSRQGGYGYTF. The part of the CDR3 DNA that was read is TGTGCCTGGAGTCGACAGGGGGGCTATGGC.

This clone was counted many times. The read gets to within 3 residues of the CDR3 end, and the germline J gene fills in the rest. V gene TRBV20-1 combines with J gene TRBJ2-3, with TRBD1 identical over 8 bases. The CDR3 is 15 residues long. Germline-derived CDR1 and CDR2 are DFQATT and SNEGSKA (reference sequence). Trimming cost V 2 bases and J 5 bases; bases outside gene matches: 9. This CDR3 reads CSARPQDRARDTQYF. CDR3 bases read: TGCAGTGCTAGACCCCAGGACAGGGCCAGAGATACG.

This clone was counted ten times or more. The CDR3 end lies 3 residues beyond the end of the read and is filled in from the germline J gene. The rearrangement joins TRBV20-1 to TRBJ2-5; 7 bases fit TRBD1. The length of the CDR3 is 14 residues. CDR1 is DFQATT, CDR2 SNEGSKA, per germline (reference sequence). The ends lost 4 bases at V and 5 bases at J; junction bases unmatched: 10. CDR3 DNA, as far as it was read: TGCAGTGCTACTAGGACAGGATGGTCGGAGACC. Protein sequence: CSATRTGWSET. The full CDR3 is CSATRTGWSETQYF.

At least ten counts were recorded for this clone. The CDR3 end falls 3 residues outside the read, so it is completed with the germline J gene. This chain uses TRBV7-2 with TRBJ2-7, with TRBD1 matching over 7 bases. There are 15 residues in the CDR3. CDR1 is SGHTA, CDR2 FQGNSA, per germline. The J segment lost 0 bases and the V segment lost 5 bases, leaving 7 bases of the junction unmatched. The part of the CDR3 DNA that was read is TGTGCCAGCAGCGCCCAACAGGGGTACTCCTACGAG. Protein: CASSAQQGYSYE. The full CDR3 protein reads CASSAQQGYSYEQYF. Supplemented by reference TRBV7-2 and TRBJ2-7, the full variable domain reads GAGVSQSPSNKVTEKGKDVELRCDPISGHTALYWYRQSLGQGLEFLIYFQGNSAPDKSGLPSDRFSAERTGGSVSTLTIQRTQQEDSAVYLCASSAQQGYSYEQYFGPGTRLTVT.

This clone was seen at least ten times. The observed sequence ends 3 residues before the CDR3 terminus, with the missing tail filled in from the germline J gene. This chain uses TRBV29-1 with TRBJ2-7; 8 bases are a match to TRBD1. J gave up 4 bases and V 2 bases, and 7 bases lay outside the gene matches. The CDR3 is made up of 14 amino acids. Germline V gene sequence: CDR1 SQVTM, CDR2 ANQGSEA. CDR3 bases read: TGCAGCGTTGAACGGGACAGGCATCGATACGAG. This translates into CSVERDRHRYE. The complete CDR3 protein is CSVERDRHRYEQYF.

This clone was found many times. The read finishes 3 residues shy of the CDR3 end, and the germline J gene is used to complete it. V and J are TRBV18 and TRBJ2-5, with D hard to call. The V end was cut by 3 bases, the J end by 5 bases, with 7 bases between. Germline CDR1 and CDR2: KGHSH and LQKENI. The CDR3 is made up of 12 amino acids. The CDR3 DNA, read in part, is TGTGCCAGCTCACCCCGTTCGGAGACC. It is translated as CASSPRSET. The whole CDR3 reads CASSPRSETQYF.